Following are 27 T cell receptor beta chains from one sample sequenced in a study of shared clonotypes between healthy human individuals. Sequenced by immunoSEQ multiplex PCR; TCRdb stores in-frame clones only, minus some. The data contain over a million clones, around 82% of them seen just once; the ten biggest clones take up roughly 0.62%. Sequences were obtained from memory CD4+ T cells from PBMCs. Subset here: CD45RA-negative fraction. The receptors were gathered from a man between 18 and 35 years old in good health. Some clones in this sample may be carry-over from other donors' samples.

The V and J genes are TRBV7-6 and TRBJ2-7; TRBD2 agrees at 11 bases. Germline V CDR1 and CDR2: SGHVS, FNYEAQ. J was trimmed by 9 bases and V by 1 base; bases with no gene match: 8. The CDR3 totals 15 residues. This chain's CDR3 is CASSLVAGGPSVQYF. The CDR3 coding sequence is TGTGCCAGCAGCTTAGTAGCGGGAGGGCCCTCTGTGCAGTACTTC.

The chain links TRBV7-3 to TRBJ2-7; 9 bases align to TRBD1. CDR1 is SGHTA and CDR2 is FQGTGA in the germline V gene. The ends lost 5 bases at V and 1 base at J; junction bases unmatched: 9. The CDR3 extends over 16 amino acids. The CDR3, as DNA: TGTGCCAGCAGCCCCGAGGGAGGACAGGGGTCCTACGAGCAGTACTTC. Amino acid sequence: CASSPEGGQGSYEQYF.

The chain has TRBV7-2 and TRBJ2-1, with 12 bases identical to TRBD2. Trimming at V came to 5 bases and at J to 4 bases, leaving 3 bases not matched to a gene. The CDR3 runs to 15 residues. Germline V CDR1 and CDR2: SGHTA, FQGNSA. The CDR3 region is CASSPTSGRYNEQFF. The CDR3 coding sequence is TGTGCCAGCAGCCCTACTAGCGGGAGGTACAATGAGCAGTTCTTC. Looking up the rest from reference TRBV7-2 and TRBJ2-1 gives the full variable domain: GAGVSQSPSNKVTEKGKDVELRCDPISGHTALYWYRQSLGQGLEFLIYFQGNSAPDKSGLPSDRFSAERTGGSVSTLTIQRTQQEDSAVYLCASSPTSGRYNEQFFGPGTRLTVL.

V and J are TRBV5-8 and TRBJ1-2; D call uncertain. CDR3 size: 14 residues. V was trimmed by 4 bases and J by 0 bases, leaving 10 bases between them. The germline gives CDR1 SGHTS, CDR2 YDEGEE. CDR3 sequence: CASSLGDSNYGYTF. In nucleotides, the CDR3 is TGTGCCAGCAGCCTCGGGGATTCTAACTATGGCTACACCTTC.

In the case of this clone: This may be a read error, as it is one base from a much larger clone. Different DNA sequences within this sample yield the same CDR3. The gene calls are TRBV5-1 and TRBJ1-1, with TRBD1 as a possible D gene (5 bases). Looked up from germline, CDR1 is SGHRS and CDR2 is YFSETQ. The CDR3 spans 13 residues. With 2 bases removed from V and 8 bases from J, the gap between germline ends came to 13 bases. CDR3 coding DNA: TGCGCCAGCAGCTTCAGGGAGGTCACCGAAGCTTTCTTT. It yields the protein CASSFREVTEAFF.

This clone occurred many times. J is TRBJ2-3 and V is TRBV2, with 8 bases that match TRBD1. Per germline, CDR1 SNHLY and CDR2 FYNNEI. V trimming: 7 bases; J trimming: 2 bases; junction bases outside the gene matches: 8. The CDR3 runs 15 residues. The chain's CDR3 is CASKPGQANTDTQYF. The CDR3 coding sequence is TGTGCCAGCAAGCCGGGACAGGCTAACACAGATACGCAGTATTTT.

Remarks on this clone: This may come from a read error, since a much larger clone is one base off. Without the conserved terminal phenylalanine or tryptophan, this CDR3 likely stems from a read error. This chain connects TRBV5-4 to TRBJ2-7; TRBD1 matches 7 bases. The CDR3 length is 14 residues. Germline lookup yields CDR1 SGHNT and CDR2 YYREEE (reference sequence). Unmatched junction bases numbered 5, after V lost 3 bases and J lost 2 bases. In DNA form, the CDR3 reads TGTGCCAGCAGCTCCAAACAGGGGACCTACGAGCAGTACTCC. Its protein is CASSSKQGTYEQYS.

The genes are TRBV9 and TRBJ1-2; 10 positions match TRBD1. The germline V gene encodes CDR1 SGDLS and CDR2 YYNGEE. V was clipped by 2 bases and J by 4 bases; unmatched bases: 2. The CDR3 extends over 14 amino acids. The DNA of the CDR3 is TGTGCCAGCAGCGTCGGGACAGGGGTCTATGGCTACACCTTC. Its translation is CASSVGTGVYGYTF.

This rearrangement joins TRBV7-2 to TRBJ1-1; the D gene is possibly TRBD1 (5 bases). Germline assignment: CDR1 SGHTA and CDR2 FQGNSA. The V end was cut by 0 bases, the J end by 5 bases, with 13 bases between. This CDR3 is built from 15 residues. The CDR3 region is CASSLAVAGNTEAFF. CDR3 sequence (DNA): TGTGCCAGCAGCTTAGCGGTGGCAGGGAATACTGAAGCTTTCTTT.

This chain uses TRBV7-9 with TRBJ2-3, with D possibly being TRBD2 (6 bases). The CDR3 covers 13 residues. Germline-derived CDR1 and CDR2 are SEHNR and FQNEAQ (reference sequence). Trimming took 3 bases from V and 4 from J, leaving 8 bases between them. In DNA, the CDR3 is TGTGCCAGCAGCTTTCAGCGGGCAGATACGCAGTATTTT. Protein product: CASSFQRADTQYF.

This chain's CDR3 is CASSLWKETQYF. Written as DNA, the CDR3 is TGTGCCAGCAGCTTATGGAAAGAGACCCAGTACTTC. The chain uses TRBV7-6 and TRBJ2-5; no firm D call. The germline V gene encodes CDR1 SGHVS and CDR2 FNYEAQ. Trimming shortened V by 2 bases and J by 3 bases, and 4 bases separated the two germline ends. CDR3 length: 12 residues.

This chain joins TRBV15 and TRBJ1-5; 11 positions match TRBD1. CDR3 length: 16 residues. The V and J ends lost 5 bases and 4 bases, in that order; junction bases with no gene match: 7. Germline assignment: CDR1 LNHNV and CDR2 YYDKDF (reference sequence). The CDR3 reads CATSVGQGARNQPQHF. The CDR3 DNA reads TGTGCCACCAGCGTCGGACAGGGGGCTCGAAATCAGCCCCAGCATTTT.

This clone is a singleton in its sample. The chain uses TRBV18 and TRBJ1-2; 7 nucleotides match TRBD1. In germline, CDR1 is KGHSH, CDR2 LQKENI. The J segment lost 7 bases and the V segment lost 5 bases, leaving 13 bases of the junction unmatched. The length of the CDR3 is 15 residues. As DNA, the CDR3 is TGTGCCAGCTCAGGGGACAGACAACTCCTTTCTGGCTACACCTTC. Protein: CASSGDRQLLSGYTF.

V gene TRBV20-1 combines with J gene TRBJ1-1, with D unresolved. Germline CDR1 DFQATT, CDR2 SNEGSKA (reference sequence). This CDR3 contains 11 residues. V lost 3 bases and J 3 bases, leaving 5 bases between the germline ends. DNA of the CDR3: TGCAGTGCTAGTTGGGACACTGAAGCTTTCTTT. It is translated as CSASWDTEAFF.

V is TRBV5-1 and J is TRBJ2-3, with D possibly TRBD1 on 6 matching bases. Deletions cut 3 bases from V and 7 bases from J, with 15 bases between. Germline V gene data show CDR1 as SGHRS and CDR2 as YFSETQ. The CDR3 has 14 amino acids. In DNA form, the CDR3 reads TGCGCCAGCAGCTGGGGTCCCAGGGGTTATACGCAGTATTTT. It codes for CASSWGPRGYTQYF.

The CDR3, as DNA: TGTGCCAGCAAAAAAGGGGATCATAATGAGCAGTTCTTC. It encodes CASKKGDHNEQFF. The rearrangement links TRBV7-2 to TRBJ2-1; D might be TRBD1 (5 bases). The length of the CDR3 is 13 residues. Germline V gene data show CDR1 as SGHTA and CDR2 as FQGNSA. Trimming took 7 bases from V and 7 from J, leaving 14 bases between them. The full variable domain, in which reference TRBV7-2 and TRBJ2-1 provide the parts outside the CDR3, is GAGVSQSPSNKVTEKGKDVELRCDPISGHTALYWYRQSLGQGLEFLIYFQGNSAPDKSGLPSDRFSAERTGGSVSTLTIQRTQQEDSAVYLCASKKGDHNEQFFGPGTRLTVL.

Note on this clone: Other DNA sequences in the same sample also yield this CDR3. The gene calls are TRBV7-3 and TRBJ1-2, with no clear D. CDR1 is SGHTA and CDR2 is FQGTGA in the germline V gene. The CDR3 is 13 residues long. Trimming cost V 2 bases and J 4 bases, with 8 bases left between them. Written as DNA, the CDR3 is TGTGCCAGCAGCTTAGGACGGATCTATGGCTACACCTTC. Translating it yields CASSLGRIYGYTF.

This sequence joins TRBV30 and TRBJ2-7; a possible D gene is TRBD1 (6 bases). Trimming removed 2 bases at V and 4 bases at J, with 18 bases between. Per germline, CDR1 GTSNPN and CDR2 SVGIG (reference sequence). This CDR3 has 15 residues. DNA for the CDR3: TGTGCCTGGAGTCGGGGCAGGGGAGCCAGATACGAGCAGTACTTC. This gives the protein CAWSRGRGARYEQYF.

The chain is built from TRBV6-1 and TRBJ2-5, with 7 bases fitting TRBD1. The CDR3 loop spans 14 amino acids. The J segment lost 0 bases and the V segment lost 7 bases, leaving 5 bases of the junction unmatched. Germline V gives CDR1 MNHNS, CDR2 SASEGT. CDR3 coding DNA: TGTGCCAGCAAATTAGGGACAGACCAAGAGACCCAGTACTTC. Translating it yields CASKLGTDQETQYF.

Turning to this clone: This specimen includes other DNA sequences encoding the same CDR3. The chain has TRBV7-9 and TRBJ1-3; D not resolved. V lost 5 bases and J lost 0, with 11 bases in between. Germline V gene sequence: CDR1 SEHNR, CDR2 FQNEAQ (reference sequence). The CDR3 has 15 amino acids. The CDR3 reads CASSRVWGSGNTIYF. In DNA form, the CDR3 reads TGTGCCAGCAGCCGAGTGTGGGGCTCTGGAAACACCATATATTTT.

The rearrangement joins TRBV4-2 to TRBJ1-5; possible D gene TRBD1, 5 bases. The germline V gene encodes CDR1 LGHNA and CDR2 YNFKEQ. Between the trimmed V and J ends, which lost 0 bases and 2 bases, there was a span of 11 bases. The CDR3 spans 16 residues. The CDR3 reads CASSQDAQGGNQPQHF. For the CDR3, the DNA is TGTGCCAGCAGCCAAGATGCCCAGGGTGGCAATCAGCCCCAGCATTTT.

This clone was picked up one time. This may arise from a read error, as a much more abundant clone is one base away. CDR3 in amino acids: CASSPTTVAYERYF. The CDR3 coding sequence is TGCGCCAGCAGCCCCACGACAGTGGCTTACGAGCGGTACTTC. This chain uses TRBV4-3 with TRBJ2-7, with a weak D call TRBD1 (5 bases). Germline V lookup: CDR1 LGHNA, CDR2 YSLEER. The CDR3 is made up of 14 amino acids.

This clone occurred many times. In DNA form, the CDR3 reads TGTGCCAGCAGCCCCCCCAGGCCAGGGGGCCACACTGAAGCTTTCTTT. Residues: CASSPPRPGGHTEAFF. The rearrangement uses TRBV28 and TRBJ1-1; TRBD1 aligns across 8 bases. From germline, CDR1 is MDHEN and CDR2 SYDVKM. V shed 6 bases, J shed 3 bases, and the junction held 12 bases outside the gene matches. This CDR3 is built from 16 residues.

This chain uses TRBV28 with TRBJ2-1; TRBD2 is a possible D gene (5 bases). The V gene's germline CDR1 is MDHEN and CDR2 SYDVKM. V lost 7 bases, J lost 6 bases, and 19 bases lay in between. The CDR3 has 15 residues. The CDR3 DNA reads as TGTGCCAGCACTCCGAGCGGCTTTTTCTCCAATGAGCAGTTCTTC. Translated: CASTPSGFFSNEQFF.

This clone appeared many times. This rearrangement joins TRBV5-8 to TRBJ2-5, with 7 bases matching TRBD2. Trimming took 0 bases from V and 3 from J; bases not matched to a gene: 5. Germline CDR1 and CDR2: SGHTS and YDEGEE. The CDR3 has 15 residues. The CDR3 loop is CASSLGSSGKETQYF. DNA for the CDR3: TGTGCCAGCAGCTTGGGGTCTAGCGGAAAAGAGACCCAGTACTTC.

This chain uses TRBV5-1 with TRBJ2-1, with 14 bases that match TRBD2. The length of the CDR3 is 19 residues. J lost 8 bases, V lost 1 base, and 14 bases had no gene match. Germline CDR1 SGHRS, CDR2 YFSETQ. The CDR3 sequence: CASSLKTSGRASPFYEQFF. The DNA of the CDR3 is TGCGCCAGCAGCTTGAAGACTAGCGGGAGGGCCTCCCCCTTTTATGAGCAGTTCTTC.

CDR3 residues: CSAGTGQGVGEQYF. CDR3 nucleotides: TGCAGCGCGGGTACGGGACAGGGTGTAGGCGAGCAGTACTTC. The chain links TRBV29-1 to TRBJ2-7, with TRBD1 identical over 9 bases. Germline assignment: CDR1 SQVTM and CDR2 ANQGSEA. This CDR3 comprises 14 residues. V lost 7 bases and J lost 6; bases outside the gene matches: 13.